This T cell receptor (beta chain) was sequenced in a study of CXCR3-negative and CXCR3-positive naive CD8 T cells. Study conclusions and caveats: In CXCR3-positive naive cells, the TRB CDR3s were more hydrophobic than in CXCR3-negative naive cells. Both naive subsets had comparably high diversity; memory CD8+ cells much lower. Expression of CXCR3 was partially reduced after cryopreservation, and fresh PBMCs were used in most assays.

Turning to this clonotype: As yet, its antigen is unknown.

It was by 5' RACE with UMI labels that the TRB cDNA libraries were prepared. TCRdb reprocessed the 5' RACE reads, with one entry per CDR3 protein and no DNA. This table lists approximately 89,000 distinct CDR3 sequences. The CDR3 runs to 13 residues. CDR1 is MNHEY, CDR2 SMNVEV, per germline (reference sequence). The receptor comes from a human donor in good health. Some clones in this sample may be carry-over from other donors' samples. The source material was naive CXCR3+ CD8+ T cells from blood. The subset was: CD45RO-CCR7+CD27+CD95- naive CD8+ T cells expressing CXCR3 (TNR3+). The rearrangement links TRBV27 to TRBJ2-7. CDR3 protein: CASSLPNSYEQYF.